This is a list of T cell receptor beta chains from one sample in a study of T cells after yellow fever vaccination. Via MiXCR, TCRdb re-called the 5' RACE reads, giving one row per CDR3 protein. The sample contains roughly 330,000 distinct CDR3 sequences, approximately 3.9% of which appear only once. The source material was PBMCs, sampled 5 days after the yellow fever booster vaccination. The receptors originated from a man aged 18 to 29 who received the YFV17D yellow fever vaccine. Both conserved end residues are trimmed from each CDR3.

V gene	J gene	CDR3 protein
TRBV5-4	TRBJ1-2	ASSLDNYGYT
TRBV7-8	TRBJ2-5	ASSSSGTGFYRDHPETQY
TRBV6-6	TRBJ1-5	ASRPGRYSNQPQH
TRBV5-4	TRBJ2-5	ASQTRTEDETQY
TRBV6-2/TRBV6-3	TRBJ2-5	ASRGIRDQETQY
TRBV6-5	TRBJ1-6	ASSYSPTVSSPLH
TRBV19	TRBJ1-5	ASSIRLPNQPQH
TRBV6-5	TRBJ2-3	ASSYDGKGDTQY
TRBV18	TRBJ2-1	ASSPAEGLYNEQF
TRBV18	TRBJ1-2	ASSPPTDRGLGYT
TRBV4-3	TRBJ2-1	ASSQGGTAPFEQF
TRBV5-4	TRBJ2-2	ASSVTGVPGELF
TRBV6-5	TRBJ1-2	ASSYDRGSNYGYT
TRBV5-1	TRBJ2-3	ASSRTPGGGMDTQY
TRBV29-1	TRBJ2-3	SVDWGYTDTQY
TRBV5-1	TRBJ2-7	ASSLVPGPSEQY
TRBV5-4	TRBJ2-1	ASSSSLGGYNEQF
TRBV20-1	TRBJ2-3	SASPTGRGPDTQY
TRBV7-2	TRBJ1-2	ASSSPLGGQNYGYT
TRBV6-2/TRBV6-3	TRBJ2-3	ASRQVGTDTQY
TRBV29-1	TRBJ1-1	SVGLRQIDTEAF
TRBV5-1	TRBJ1-4	ASSTRDVNEKLF
TRBV20-1	TRBJ1-5	METNQPQH
TRBV12-3/TRBV12-4	TRBJ1-1	ASRTRGLGGGTEAF
TRBV7-2	TRBJ2-7	ASSLMWDSYEQY
TRBV7-9	TRBJ2-1	ASSLETAEQF
TRBV7-7	TRBJ2-7	ASSSDRSGEQY
TRBV4-3	TRBJ1-5	ASSQDSLNQPQH
TRBV29-1	TRBJ1-2	SVESGQANYGYT
TRBV3-1	TRBJ2-1	ASSQKRSVYPSDEQF
TRBV5-4	TRBJ2-4	ASSLGTAGNIQY
TRBV4-1	TRBJ2-1	ASSPQAGDSYNEQF
TRBV12-3/TRBV12-4	TRBJ1-4	ASSSGGRNEKLF
TRBV13	TRBJ1-6	ASSTVYSYNSPLH
TRBV3-1	TRBJ2-3	ASSELLQPSTDTQY
TRBV6-5	TRBJ2-2	ASRREQGNTGELF
TRBV5-6	TRBJ2-1	ASSFGGGGLGGEQF
TRBV4-3	TRBJ1-1	ASSQPDRGGTEAF
TRBV5-1	TRBJ2-4	ASSLKPPAGATGAKNIQY
TRBV5-1	TRBJ1-1	ASSTEVRSRFVNTEAF
TRBV5-1	TRBJ2-5	ASSSGTQNQETQY
TRBV7-6	TRBJ2-3	ASSQRDFRDTQY
TRBV7-9	TRBJ1-1	ASLEWGGDGAF
TRBV14	TRBJ2-5	ASSQQVQETQY
TRBV5-1	TRBJ1-1	ASSLESTGTEAF
TRBV3-1	TRBJ1-6	ASSQGLGGTVNSPLH
TRBV6-2/TRBV6-3	TRBJ2-7	ASSTYYEQY
TRBV29-1	TRBJ1-6	SVALGLESPLH
TRBV7-3	TRBJ2-1	ASSSSGGTSSAVRSEQF
TRBV5-1	TRBJ2-7	ASSPGRAYEQY
TRBV7-8	TRBJ2-1	ASSLTREQF
TRBV6-5	TRBJ1-6	ASRPSGTLPNSPLH
TRBV25-1	TRBJ2-7	ASSGTSSYEQY
TRBV6-2/TRBV6-3	TRBJ2-1	ASRKLAELYNEQF
TRBV27	TRBJ1-2	ASKIAGGHYGYT